These T cell receptor beta chains were read from a single sample in a study of shared clonotypes between healthy human individuals. Libraries were prepared by immunoSEQ multiplex PCR; TCRdb keeps only in-frame clonotypes and omits some of them. The sample comprises about 2 million clones, over 85% of which are singletons, and 0.85% to 1.2% rests with the top ten. The sample was naive CD8+ T cells sorted from blood. These receptors were collected from a man between 18 and 29 years old in good health. Both conserved end residues are part of each CDR3. D genes are given only for firm matches. Part of the rows lack a size; the others show once, few, many or a class for expanded clones.

j_call clone_size v_call d_call cdr3_aa cdr3_nt
TRBJ1-1 - TRBV6-5 - CASSYSAEGTEAFF TGTGCCAGCAGTTACTCCGCCGAGGGCACTGAAGCTTTCTTT
TRBJ1-4 - TRBV5-6 - CASSRATNEKLFF TGTGCCAGCAGCCGCGCAACTAATGAAAAACTGTTTTTT
TRBJ2-3 few TRBV9 - CASSVGGSTDTQYF TGTGCCAGCAGCGTCGGCGGGAGCACAGATACGCAGTATTTT
TRBJ1-2 - TRBV27 TRBD1 CASSFGKTGAYGYTF TGTGCCAGCAGTTTTGGAAAGACAGGGGCCTATGGCTACACCTTC
TRBJ2-1 once TRBV5-1 - CASQESSSYNEQFF TGCGCCAGTCAGGAATCGAGCTCCTACAATGAGCAGTTCTTC
TRBJ2-7 - TRBV5-4 - CASSLLGAWEQYF TGTGCCAGCAGCTTACTGGGGGCCTGGGAGCAGTACTTC
TRBJ1-5 - TRBV19 - CASREIYSNQPQHF TGTGCCAGTAGGGAGATTTATAGCAATCAGCCCCAGCATTTT
TRBJ2-2 - TRBV6-1 - CASSNRNTGELFF TGTGCCAGCAGTAACCGTAACACCGGGGAGCTGTTTTTT
TRBJ1-6 - TRBV13 TRBD1 CASSLGTGNNSPLHF TGTGCCAGCAGCTTAGGGACAGGGAATAATTCACCCCTCCACTTT
TRBJ2-7 once TRBV2 - CASSEGNSHYEQYF TGTGCCAGCAGTGAGGGCAACTCTCACTACGAGCAGTACTTC
TRBJ2-1 - TRBV6-5 - CASSYTGFAEQFF TGTGCCAGCAGTTATACCGGTTTCGCGGAGCAGTTCTTC
TRBJ2-7 few TRBV25-1 - CASSHSWEGDAYEQYF TGTGCCAGCAGCCACAGTTGGGAGGGGGACGCCTACGAGCAGTACTTC
TRBJ1-4 - TRBV2 - CASSDEGKLFF TGTGCCAGCAGTGACGAGGGAAAACTGTTTTTT
TRBJ2-1 - TRBV27 - CASSPRGAYVEQFF TGTGCCAGCAGCCCACGGGGGGCCTATGTTGAGCAGTTCTTC
TRBJ2-3 - TRBV11-2 - CASSLVDTGTDTQYF TGTGCCAGCAGCTTAGTTGACACCGGCACAGATACGCAGTATTTT
TRBJ2-3 - TRBV5-6 - CASSLGEITQYF TGTGCCAGCAGCTTAGGGGAGATTACGCAGTATTTT
TRBJ2-7 - TRBV28 - CASSSPGYEQYF TGTGCCAGCAGTTCCCCGGGGTACGAGCAGTACTTC
TRBJ2-1 - TRBV27 - CASGAGPSSYNEQFF TGTGCCAGCGGGGCAGGACCTAGCTCCTACAATGAGCAGTTCTTC
TRBJ2-7 - TRBV5-6 TRBD1 CASSSAGTGAYEQYF TGTGCCAGCAGCTCAGCCGGGACAGGGGCCTACGAGCAGTACTTC
TRBJ1-3 once TRBV6-5 - CASSSFGTGNTIYF TGTGCCAGCAGTTCATTCGGGACTGGAAACACCATATATTTT
TRBJ1-6 few TRBV10-2 TRBD1 CASSEWTGNRSPLHF TGCGCCAGCAGTGAGTGGACAGGGAATCGCTCACCCCTCCACTTT
TRBJ1-4 - TRBV2 - CASGREKLFF TGTGCCAGCGGCCGAGAAAAACTGTTTTTT
TRBJ2-3 - TRBV7-6 TRBD2 CASSLLAGGTDTQYF TGTGCCAGCAGCTTACTAGCGGGAGGGACAGATACGCAGTATTTT
TRBJ1-1 - TRBV5-4 - CASSWEAAEAFF TGTGCCAGCAGCTGGGAGGCGGCCGAAGCTTTCTTT
TRBJ2-3 - TRBV2 - CASSDTRGPLRSTDTQYF TGTGCCAGCAGTGATACTCGTGGTCCGCTAAGGAGCACAGATACGCAGTATTTT
TRBJ2-7 - TRBV27 - CASSLHPSYEQYF TGTGCCAGCAGTCTCCATCCCTCCTACGAGCAGTACTTC
TRBJ1-5 - TRBV5-6 TRBD1 CASSPGTGVPTQHF TGTGCCAGCAGCCCCGGGACAGGAGTCCCGACCCAGCATTTT
TRBJ1-1 many TRBV18 - CASSSVSPTEAFF TGTGCCAGCTCATCCGTATCTCCGACTGAAGCTTTCTTT
TRBJ1-4 - TRBV21-1 - CASSPQSRTGIATNEKLFF TGTGCCAGCAGCCCCCAATCTCGGACAGGGATTGCAACTAATGAAAAACTGTTTTTT
TRBJ1-3 once TRBV28 - CASSRGSGNTIYF TGTGCCAGCAGCCGAGGCTCTGGAAACACCATATATTTT
TRBJ1-5 - TRBV7-9 - CASAPSGQRDQPQHF TGTGCCAGCGCACCATCGGGGCAACGGGATCAGCCCCAGCATTTT
TRBJ1-6 - TRBV11-2 - CASSLGGGGSPLHF TGTGCCAGCAGCTTAGGGGGGGGAGGTTCACCCCTCCACTTT
TRBJ2-7 - TRBV5-4 TRBD1 CASSLGDRGRDEQYF TGTGCCAGCAGCTTGGGGGACAGGGGGCGCGACGAGCAGTACTTC
TRBJ1-1 - TRBV4-2 - CASSQPGTGTEAFF TGTGCCAGCAGCCAACCCGGGACCGGGACTGAAGCTTTCTTT
TRBJ2-2 - TRBV9 - CASSSGGSNILSELFF TGTGCCAGCAGCTCTGGAGGATCGAACATTTTGTCGGAGCTGTTTTTT
TRBJ2-1 - TRBV4-1 - CASSQDFRIWFF TGCGCCAGCAGCCAAGACTTTCGTATTTGGTTCTTC
TRBJ2-1 - TRBV5-6 - CASSSSDHEQFF TGTGCCAGCAGCTCGTCAGACCATGAGCAGTTCTTC
TRBJ1-1 - TRBV4-1 - CASSQDSSGKNTEAFF TGCGCCAGCAGCCAAGATAGTTCGGGGAAGAACACTGAAGCTTTCTTT
TRBJ2-1 - TRBV4-3 TRBD2 CASSQWGLAGAGGEQFF TGCGCCAGCAGCCAATGGGGACTAGCGGGAGCCGGAGGTGAGCAGTTCTTC
TRBJ2-2 - TRBV28 - CASSLIGGTGELFF TGTGCCAGCAGTTTAATTGGGGGCACCGGGGAGCTGTTTTTT
TRBJ2-2 - TRBV4-3 - CASSQDWGDYGGELFF TGCGCCAGCAGCCAAGACTGGGGAGACTATGGCGGGGAGCTGTTTTTT
TRBJ2-7 - TRBV14 - CASSQDLAFEQYF TGTGCCAGCAGCCAAGATCTCGCGTTCGAGCAGTACTTC
TRBJ1-3 - TRBV7-8 TRBD1 CASSSGQGYSGNTIYF TGTGCCAGCAGTTCGGGACAGGGGTACTCTGGAAACACCATATATTTT